This T cell receptor beta chain derives from a study of T cells after yellow fever vaccination. With 10 bases clipped from V and 4 bases from J, the junction kept 9 bases outside the gene matches. CDR3 length: 13 amino acids. Germline V gene sequence: CDR1 MDHEN, CDR2 SYDVKM. TCRdb passed the 5' RACE reads through MiXCR, listing each CDR3 protein once. The sample yields about 220,000 distinct CDR3 sequences, over 6.5% seen once. The TCR sequence derives from a man aged 25 to 40 who received the YFV17D yellow fever vaccine. The sequences come from CD4+ T cells sorted from PBMCs, collected on the day of the yellow fever booster vaccination. This chain links TRBV28 with TRBJ1-1; the match to TRBD1 covers 7 bases. CDR3 sequence (DNA): TGTGCCACAAAAACAGGGGTCTCCACTGAAGCTTTCTTT. It codes for CATKTGVSTEAFF.